This T cell receptor (beta chain) emerged from a study of molecular identifiers for immune sequencing clone quantification. Naive CD8 T cells underwent sorting with the CD8+CD4-CCR7+CD45RA+ definition. MiXCR, applied by TCRdb to the PCR reads, yields one record per CDR3 protein. The sample shows 37,000 or so distinct CDR3 sequences, approximately 25% of them seen only once. CDR1 and CDR2 (germline): LGHNT, FRNRAP. The CDR3 has 14 residues. Trimming pared 1 base from V and 0 bases from J, leaving 7 bases between. The V call is TRBV12-5, the J call TRBJ2-7; D is undetermined. This clonotype was obtained from a human donor in good health. Some libraries in this study had Jurkat cell RNA spiked in. Sequencing was done on a sample of naive CD8+ T cells from blood, with Jurkat cell RNA spiked in. Subset meaning: FACS-sorted CD8+CD4-CCR7+CD45RA+ naive T cells. The CDR3 DNA reads TGTGCTAGTGGTTTGGGATGCAACTCCTACGAGCAGTACTTC. It specifies CASGLGCNSYEQYF.